This TCR beta chain is from a study of blood T cell repertoires in COVID-19. There are 15 residues in the CDR3. Unmatched junction bases numbered 9, after V lost 5 bases and J lost 9 bases. The V gene's germline CDR1 is SGHAT and CDR2 FQNNGV. Produced via immunoSEQ multiplex PCR; TCRdb's table is partial and in-frame only. The sample has some 350,000 clones, 85% to 90% seen once. The TCR comes from a woman between 45 and 65 years old with COVID-19, enrolled during active disease. Sample: peripheral blood. The V gene is TRBV11-2, the J gene TRBJ2-1; 11 bases map to TRBD2. The CDR3 spells CASSQGASGRSEQFF. CDR3 bases: TGTGCCAGCAGCCAGGGGGCTAGCGGGAGGAGTGAGCAGTTCTTC.